The 7 T cell receptor beta chains reported below all come from one sample, sequenced in a study of blood T cells in healthy people across ages. A sample-barcoded 5' primer and a J-beta primer mix were used in a second PCR of roughly 7 to 12 cycles. MiXCR, applied by TCRdb to the 5' RACE reads, yields one record per CDR3 protein. The table has roughly 1.5 million distinct CDR3 sequences, about 42% seen once; the top ten hold roughly 3.7%. Sequences were obtained from blood. The origin of the receptors is a young woman in good health.

This chain joins TRBV29-1 and TRBJ2-2; D remains ambiguous. CDR3 length: 11 amino acids. The V end was cut by 7 bases, the J end by 1 base, with 4 bases between. CDR1 is SQVTM and CDR2 is ANQGSEA in the germline V gene. The CDR3 bases are TGCAGCGCCCAGAACACCGGGGAGCTGTTTTTT. Protein sequence: CSAQNTGELFF.

This clonotype has a single count. This rearrangement joins TRBV20-1 to TRBJ2-1; the D gene is possibly TRBD2 (5 bases). CDR1 and CDR2 from the germline V gene are DFQATT and SNEGSKA (reference sequence). The V end was cut by 1 base, the J end by 6 bases, with 22 bases between. The CDR3 is 17 residues long. The CDR3 sequence is CSARVSLQRHILNEQFF. CDR3 DNA: TGCAGTGCTAGAGTTTCCCTCCAGCGGCATATTCTCAATGAGCAGTTCTTC.

V usage is TRBV12-3 or TRBV12-4 and J usage is TRBJ1-1; D is unresolved. This CDR3 has 11 amino acids. V was pared by 7 bases and J by 6 bases, with 9 bases between. In DNA form, the CDR3 reads TGTGCCAGCACCCTGGGCGCTGAAGCTTTCTTT. Protein product: CASTLGAEAFF.

This clonotype was seen a few times. The chain links TRBV18 to TRBJ2-5; D is unresolved. V shed 0 bases and J shed 11 bases, with 13 bases lying between them. The CDR3 has 13 residues. The germline CDR1 and CDR2 sequences are KGHSH and LQKENI. The CDR3 protein is CASSPPQTEKQYF. DNA for the CDR3: TGTGCCAGCTCACCACCCCAAACGGAGAAGCAGTACTTC. Combining the CDR3 with reference TRBV18 and TRBJ2-5 gives the whole variable domain NAGVMQNPRHLVRRRGQEARLRCSPMKGHSHVYWYRQLPEEGLKFMVYLQKENIIDESGMPKERFSAEFPKEGPSILRIQQVVRGDSAAYFCASSPPQTEKQYFGPGTRLLVL.

The chain is built from TRBV7-9 and TRBJ2-1; TRBD2 matches at 12 bases. Judging by the DNA end, TRBJ2-7 fits better; the J call may be wrong. The CDR3 totals 17 residues. CDR1 is SEHNR and CDR2 is FQNEAQ in the germline V gene (reference sequence). The CDR3 bases are TGTGCCAGCAGCTTTCCGACTAGCGGGAGTTCCTACAATGAGCAGTACTTC. This gives the protein CASSFPTSGSSYNEQYF.

DNA of the CDR3: TGCAGCGGTGGGGTACCCTACGAGCAGTACTTC. Amino acid sequence: CSGGVPYEQYF. The V and J genes are TRBV29-1 and TRBJ2-7, with unresolved D. In germline, CDR1 is SQVTM, CDR2 ANQGSEA. CDR3 size: 11 residues. The ends were cut back, 7 bases at V and 2 bases at J, with 9 bases in the middle.

A few counts support this clonotype. V gene TRBV7-8 combines with J gene TRBJ2-1; D possibly corresponds to TRBD1 (6 bases). The CDR3 has 16 amino acids. Deletions cut 3 bases from V and 7 bases from J, with 19 bases between. CDR1 SGHVS and CDR2 FQNEAQ come from the germline V gene. The chain's CDR3 is CASSLNWGHSGNEQFF. DNA for the CDR3: TGTGCCAGCAGCTTGAATTGGGGACACTCGGGAAATGAGCAGTTCTTC.